Presented here are 17 T cell receptor beta chains from one specimen sequenced in a study of shared clonotypes between healthy human individuals. Sequencing used immunoSEQ multiplex PCR; TCRdb keeps in-frame clones, though not all of them. The sample contains roughly 2 million clones, nearly 97% of which appear only once. Sequenced sample: naive CD4+ T cells sorted from blood. The subset is: CD45RA+ positively selected. All receptors come from a man in his late teens or twenties in good health.

This chain links TRBV11-1 with TRBJ1-1; D may be TRBD1 (6 bases). V gave up 1 base and J gave up 5 bases, with 8 bases separating them. Per the germline V gene, CDR1 is SGHAT and CDR2 is FQDESV (reference sequence). This CDR3 has 13 amino acids. For the CDR3, the DNA is TGTGCCAGCAGCTTAGAGGGGGGAACTGAAGCTTTCTTT. Its protein product is CASSLEGGTEAFF.

V and J are TRBV5-4 and TRBJ1-4, with 7 positions matching TRBD1. CDR1 and CDR2 (germline): SGHNT, YYREEE (reference sequence). The ends lost 4 bases at V and 4 bases at J; junction bases unmatched: 7. The CDR3 sequence is 15 residues long. The CDR3 bases are TGTGCCAGCAGCATCGAGGGGGCAGTTAATGAAAAACTGTTTTTT. Amino acid sequence: CASSIEGAVNEKLFF.

This clone was seen once. The chain uses TRBV5-1 and TRBJ2-7; 7 nucleotides align to TRBD1. This CDR3 region has 14 residues. V shed 4 bases, J shed 6 bases, and the junction held 10 bases outside the gene matches. Germline loops: CDR1 SGHRS, CDR2 YFSETQ. CDR3 coding DNA: TGCGCCAGCAGCACGACAGGGAATGTGGTCGAGCAGTACTTC. Amino acid sequence: CASSTTGNVVEQYF.

With respect to this clone: The same CDR3 also results from other DNA sequences found in this sample. The CDR3 region is CAWSSGTVGEKLFF. CDR3 nucleotides: TGTGCCTGGAGTTCAGGGACGGTGGGGGAAAAACTGTTTTTT. The chain employs TRBV30 and TRBJ1-4; perhaps TRBD1 as D (5 bases). The CDR3 contains 14 residues. V was clipped by 2 bases and J by 8 bases, with 15 bases between them. CDR1 and CDR2 (germline): GTSNPN, SVGIG (reference sequence). Combining the CDR3 with reference TRBV30 and TRBJ1-4 gives the whole variable domain SQTIHQWPATLVQPVGSPLSLECTVEGTSNPNLYWYRQAAGRGLQLLFYSVGIGQISSEVPQNLSASRPQDRQFILSSKKLLLSDSGFYLCAWSSGTVGEKLFFGSGTQLSVL.

This clone appeared a few times. The chain couples TRBV7-2 to TRBJ1-2; 8 bases match TRBD1. The V gene end was trimmed by 5 bases and the J gene end by 2 bases; junction bases not matched to a gene: 4. The CDR3 consists of 14 residues. Germline loops: CDR1 SGHTA, CDR2 FQGNSA. The CDR3 nucleotides read TGTGCCAGCAGCCCTAGACAGGGGAACTATGGCTACACCTTC. This sequence encodes CASSPRQGNYGYTF.

The chain joins TRBV2 to TRBJ1-6; 7 positions match TRBD1. The CDR3 extends over 14 amino acids. Germline V CDR1 and CDR2: SNHLY, FYNNEI. V lost 8 bases, J lost 7 bases, and 8 bases stayed unmatched. CDR3 sequence reads: CASGGDSQNSPLHF. CDR3 DNA sequence: TGTGCCAGCGGGGGGGACAGCCAAAATTCACCCCTCCACTTT.

This clone has only one observation. This sequence joins TRBV11-3 and TRBJ2-5; unclear D gene. V lost 5 bases to trimming and J lost 4 bases, with 11 bases between them. This CDR3 comprises 13 residues. The germline gives CDR1 SGHNT, CDR2 YENEEA. The CDR3 nucleotides are TGTGCCAGCAGCCGTCGTGGGGTAGAGACCCAGTACTTC. It yields the protein CASSRRGVETQYF.

J is TRBJ2-7 and V is TRBV11-2, with a weak D call TRBD1 (6 bases). Per germline, CDR1 SGHAT and CDR2 FQNNGV. The CDR3 is 13 residues long. The V end lost 6 bases, the J end lost 5 bases, and 14 bases lay between the germline ends. DNA for the CDR3: TGTGCCAGCAGAACAGGGAACGGGGACGAGCAGTACTTC. Its protein is CASRTGNGDEQYF.

The chain uses TRBV7-2 and TRBJ2-1; D is undetermined. Germline V lookup: CDR1 SGHTA, CDR2 FQGNSA. V was pared by 5 bases and J by 5 bases, with 13 bases between. This CDR3 has 14 amino acids. This CDR3 is CASSGSRTHNEQFF. In DNA, the CDR3 is TGTGCCAGCAGCGGAAGTCGGACCCACAATGAGCAGTTCTTC.

V usage is TRBV5-8 and J usage is TRBJ2-7; D is uncertain. Trimming took 3 bases from V and 1 from J, leaving 23 bases between them. Germline-derived CDR1 and CDR2 are SGHTS and YDEGEE. This CDR3 is built from 18 residues. The CDR3 sequence: CASSSKAGSLKRSYEQYF. As DNA, the CDR3 is TGTGCCAGCAGCTCCAAGGCAGGATCCTTAAAGAGATCCTACGAGCAGTACTTC.

The chain joins TRBV30 to TRBJ2-3; no definite D call. Germline V gives CDR1 GTSNPN, CDR2 SVGIG (reference sequence). Trimming shortened V by 7 bases and J by 0 bases, and 8 bases separated the two germline ends. The CDR3 extends over 12 amino acids. CDR3 residues: CAFGTSTDTQYF. CDR3 bases: TGTGCCTTTGGAACTAGCACAGATACGCAGTATTTT.

The sample holds one count of this clone. The sample carries other DNA sequences with the same CDR3. The gene calls are TRBV19 and TRBJ1-6; D is unclear. V was clipped by 6 bases and J by 6 bases, with 6 bases between them. Germline V CDR1 and CDR2: LNHDA, SQIVND (reference sequence). The CDR3 totals 12 residues. The CDR3 DNA reads TGTGCCAGTAGAACTGGTAATTCACCCCTCCACTTT. Translated: CASRTGNSPLHF. Supplemented by reference TRBV19 and TRBJ1-6, the full variable domain reads DGGITQSPKYLFRKEGQNVTLSCEQNLNHDAMYWYRQDPGQGLRLIYYSQIVNDFQKGDIAEGYSVSREKKESFPLTVTSAQKNPTAFYLCASRTGNSPLHFGNGTRLTVT.

CDR3 sequence (DNA): TGCGCCAGCAGTTGGGGGGCGGATGAAAAACTGTTTTTT. It specifies CASSWGADEKLFF. The rearrangement uses TRBV5-1 and TRBJ1-4; possible D gene TRBD1, 6 bases. V was pared by 5 bases and J by 6 bases, with 11 bases between. This CDR3 is 13 amino acids long. Germline V gene sequence: CDR1 SGHRS, CDR2 YFSETQ.

The J gene is TRBJ1-3, the V gene TRBV7-9; 8 bases align to TRBD1. Trimming removed 0 bases from V and 0 bases from J; junction bases left unmatched: 10. CDR3 length: 19 amino acids. Germline V gene lookup returns CDR1 SEHNR and CDR2 FQNEAQ (reference sequence). The CDR3 spells CASSLAWSGGGSSGNTIYF. DNA for the CDR3: TGTGCCAGCAGCTTAGCGTGGTCAGGGGGCGGGAGCTCTGGAAACACCATATATTTT.

This clone has a single count. CDR3 sequence reads: CASSQDLPGGSIAKNIQYF. CDR3 coding DNA: TGCGCCAGCAGCCAAGATTTACCGGGAGGGTCCATAGCCAAAAACATTCAGTACTTC. The J gene is TRBJ2-4, the V gene TRBV4-3; 8 positions agree with TRBD2. The germline V gene encodes CDR1 LGHNA and CDR2 YSLEER. V shed 0 bases, J shed 0 bases, and the junction held 10 bases outside the gene matches. The length of the CDR3 is 19 residues.

The chain has TRBV9 and TRBJ1-2, with 7 nucleotides matching TRBD1. V gave up 5 bases and J gave up 4 bases; unmatched junction bases: 5. The CDR3 covers 13 residues. Germline CDR1 reads SGDLS; CDR2 reads YYNGEE. The CDR3 coding sequence is TGTGCCAGCAGGCAGACAGGGACCTATGGCTACACCTTC. Translating it yields CASRQTGTYGYTF. The variable domain in full, with the rest retrieved from reference TRBV9 and TRBJ1-2, is DSGVTQTPKHLITATGQRVTLRCSPRSGDLSVYWYQQSLDQGLQFLIQYYNGEERAKGNILERFSAQQFPDLHSELNLSSLELGDSALYFCASRQTGTYGYTFGSGTRLTVV.

The V gene is TRBV10-3, the J gene TRBJ2-7, with 10 positions matching TRBD2. The CDR3 is 15 residues long. After removal of 0 bases from V and 7 bases from J, the junction contained 6 bases not matched to a gene. Per the germline V gene, CDR1 is ENHRY and CDR2 is SYGVKD. As DNA, the CDR3 is TGTGCCATCAGTGAGTCGGCTAGCGGGAGCGGGGAGCAGTACTTC. Amino acid sequence: CAISESASGSGEQYF.